The rows below give T cell receptor beta chains drawn from one sample of a study of blood T cell repertoires in COVID-19. Using immunoSEQ multiplex PCR, the repertoire was profiled, and TCRdb retains in-frame clones only, with some absent. The sample lists 180,000 or so clones, approximately 85% occurring once. Sequencing input: peripheral blood. These receptors were obtained from an elderly woman with acute or convalescent COVID-19. Both conserved end residues are part of each CDR3. The D gene is left open where the match is weak. Clone sizes are given selectively: once, few, many, or a class where the clone is expanded.

j_call v_call clone_size d_call cdr3_aa cdr3_nt
TRBJ2-2 TRBV6-5 few . CASSYFLPNTGELFF TGTGCCAGCAGTTACTTCCTCCCGAACACCGGGGAGCTGTTTTTT
TRBJ2-3 TRBV5-1 . . CASSLDLGLRTDTQYF TGCGCCAGCAGCTTGGATCTTGGACTCCGGACAGATACGCAGTATTTT
TRBJ2-1 TRBV6-5 . TRBD2 CASRGGSSYNEQFF TGTGCCAGCAGGGGCGGGAGCTCCTACAATGAGCAGTTCTTC
TRBJ2-2 TRBV30 . . CAWSMGNTGELFF TGTGCCTGGAGTATGGGCAACACCGGGGAGCTGTTTTTT
TRBJ1-6 TRBV6-1 . TRBD1 CASSEAGTGRTPLHF TGTGCCAGCAGTGAAGCAGGGACAGGGAGGACACCCCTCCACTTT
TRBJ1-1 TRBV24-1 . . CATSDRDDTEAFF TGTGCCACCAGTGACAGGGATGACACTGAAGCTTTCTTT
TRBJ2-5 TRBV7-2 . . CASSSVGQYQETQYF TGTGCCAGCAGCTCAGTTGGACAGTACCAAGAGACCCAGTACTTC
TRBJ1-1 TRBV19 . . CASSASVNTEAFF TGTGCCAGTAGTGCCTCGGTAAACACTGAAGCTTTCTTT
TRBJ2-7 TRBV7-2 . TRBD1 CASSPLGGTGGPYEQYF TGTGCCAGCAGCCCCCTTGGGGGGACAGGGGGACCCTACGAGCAGTACTTC
TRBJ1-2 TRBV25-1 . TRBD1 CASSVGTALYGYTF TGTGCCAGCAGCGTAGGGACAGCACTCTATGGCTACACCTTC
TRBJ1-6 TRBV5-8 . . CASSLRRMGNSPLHF TGTGCCAGCAGCTTGAGACGGATGGGCAATTCACCCCTCCACTTT
TRBJ2-1 TRBV5-4 . TRBD1 CASRSRGSSYNEQFF TGTGCCAGCAGATCCAGGGGGAGCTCCTACAATGAGCAGTTCTTC
TRBJ2-1 TRBV7-3 . . CASSPLSSYNEQFF TGTGCCAGCAGCCCCTTGAGCTCCTACAATGAGCAGTTCTTC
TRBJ1-3 TRBV18 few TRBD1 CASSPGIGGSSGNTIYF TGTGCCAGCTCACCTGGCATAGGGGGCAGCTCTGGAAACACCATATATTTT
TRBJ2-5 TRBV15 . . CATSRARGETQYF TGTGCCACCAGCAGAGCCAGGGGAGAGACCCAGTACTTC